The T cell receptor (beta chain) described here comes from a study of CD8 T cells in Susac syndrome. As for the study in general: At blood draw, Susac syndrome patients were therapy-naive, on corticosteroids, or on intravenous immunoglobulin alone.

CDR1 and CDR2 from the germline V gene are MDHEN and SYDVKM. The germline V and J ends were trimmed by 1 base and 7 bases, with 13 bases remaining between them. The CDR3 consists of 14 residues. Random hexamers were used to reverse transcribe 0.5 to 1 ug of RNA. One entry per CDR3 protein, called by TCRdb with MiXCR from the immunoSEQ multiplex PCR reads. The sample has 110,000 to 150,000 distinct CDR3 sequences; nearly 97% are singletons. The sequenced target, TCR beta, came from blood CD8+ and CD4+ T cells. As judged by recently defined diagnostic criteria, patients with Susac syndrome had definite or probable disease.

This TCR derives from a human donor with Susac syndrome. The chain is built from TRBV28 and TRBJ1-2, with D unclear. Specimen: CD4+ T cells from PBMCs. The CDR3 loop reads CASSLSVGRRGYTF. As DNA, the CDR3 is TGTGCCAGCAGTTTATCCGTAGGACGTCGTGGCTACACCTTC.